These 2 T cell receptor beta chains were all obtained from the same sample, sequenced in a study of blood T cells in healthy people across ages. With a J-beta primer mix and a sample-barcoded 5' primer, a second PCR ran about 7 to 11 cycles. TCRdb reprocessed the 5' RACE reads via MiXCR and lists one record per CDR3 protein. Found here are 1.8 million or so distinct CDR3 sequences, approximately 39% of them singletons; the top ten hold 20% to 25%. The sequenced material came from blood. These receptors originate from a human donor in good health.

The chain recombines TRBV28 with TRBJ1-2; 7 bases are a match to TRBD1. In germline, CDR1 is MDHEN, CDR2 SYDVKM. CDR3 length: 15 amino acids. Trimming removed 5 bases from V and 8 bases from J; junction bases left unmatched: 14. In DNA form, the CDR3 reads TGTGCCAGCAGTCCCCACGAAGGGGGCTCAAAAGGCTACACCTTC. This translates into CASSPHEGGSKGYTF.

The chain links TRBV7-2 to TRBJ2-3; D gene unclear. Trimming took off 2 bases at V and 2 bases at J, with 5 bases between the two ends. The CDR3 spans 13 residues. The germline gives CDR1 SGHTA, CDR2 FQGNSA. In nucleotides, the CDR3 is TGTGCCAGCAGCTTAAAATCCACAGATACGCAGTATTTT. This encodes CASSLKSTDTQYF.